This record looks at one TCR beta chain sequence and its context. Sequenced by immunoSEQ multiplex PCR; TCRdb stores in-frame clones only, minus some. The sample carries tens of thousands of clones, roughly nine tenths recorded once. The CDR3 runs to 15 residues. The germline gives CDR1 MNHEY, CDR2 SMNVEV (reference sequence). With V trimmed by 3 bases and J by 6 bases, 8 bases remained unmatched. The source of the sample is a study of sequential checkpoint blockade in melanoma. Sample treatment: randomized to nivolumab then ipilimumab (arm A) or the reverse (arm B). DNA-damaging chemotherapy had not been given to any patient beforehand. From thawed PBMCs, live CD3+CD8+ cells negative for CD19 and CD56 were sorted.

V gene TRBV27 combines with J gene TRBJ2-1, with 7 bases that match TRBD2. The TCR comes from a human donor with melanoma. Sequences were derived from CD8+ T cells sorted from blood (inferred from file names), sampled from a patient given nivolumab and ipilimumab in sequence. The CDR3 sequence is CASSFPSGAPNEQFF. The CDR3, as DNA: TGTGCCAGCAGTTTCCCCAGCGGGGCCCCCAATGAGCAGTTCTTC.